These 7 T cell receptor beta chains came from one sample sequenced in a study of yellow fever vaccine responses in identical twins. In TCRdb, the RT-PCR reads were re-called with MiXCR into one record per CDR3 protein. The sample holds about 13,000 distinct CDR3 sequences, roughly 86% seen once. Specimen: T cells from blood (PBMCs), unsorted or a sorted subset (not recorded which), collected before or after yellow fever vaccination (not recorded which). The source is a woman younger than 30 who received the yellow fever vaccine.

The rearrangement uses TRBV7-1 and TRBJ2-1; 8 bases map to TRBD1. TRBV7-1 is given ORF status, its function remaining uncertain. Trimming took 4 bases from V and 14 from J; bases not matched to a gene: 4. The CDR3 loop spans 11 amino acids. CDR3 sequence (DNA): TGTGCCAGCAGCTTTGGACAGGGAAAGTTCTTC. It is translated as CASSFGQGKFF.

The chain combines TRBV12-5 with TRBJ1-1; D not certain. V lost 6 bases, J lost 4 bases, and 6 bases lay in between. Per germline, CDR1 LGHNT and CDR2 FRNRAP. This CDR3 spans 11 amino acids. In DNA, the CDR3 is TGTGCTAGTGGAAGGGCCACTGAAGCTTTCTTT. This codes for CASGRATEAFF.

The chain combines TRBV28 with TRBJ2-5; tentative D call: TRBD2 (5 bases). The germline CDR1 and CDR2 sequences are MDHEN and SYDVKM. V was cut by 3 bases and J by 2 bases, with 13 bases left in between. This CDR3 region has 15 residues. The CDR3 nucleotides are TGTGCCAGCAGTTTCGTGACTAACCGGCAAGAGACCCAGTACTTC. Translating gives CASSFVTNRQETQYF.

The chain carries TRBV20-1 and TRBJ1-5; tentatively, D is TRBD1 (6 bases). With 4 bases removed from V and 8 bases from J, the gap between germline ends came to 21 bases. The CDR3 has 15 amino acids. The germline gives CDR1 DFQATT, CDR2 SNEGSKA (reference sequence). The CDR3 DNA reads as TGCAGTGCTAAAACCCGGACAGCCATCATTGAGCCCCAGCATTTT. Its translation is CSAKTRTAIIEPQHF.

V gene TRBV2 combines with J gene TRBJ2-3, with D hard to call. This CDR3 region has 13 residues. Trimming took off 8 bases at V and 2 bases at J, with 11 bases between the two ends. Germline CDR1 SNHLY, CDR2 FYNNEI. In DNA, the CDR3 is TGTGCCAGCCTTGGGGAAATCACAGATACGCAGTATTTT. Residues: CASLGEITDTQYF.

This rearrangement joins TRBV7-9 to TRBJ2-1, with D possibly TRBD2 on 6 matching bases. Germline lookup yields CDR1 SEHNR and CDR2 FQNEAQ (reference sequence). This CDR3 region has 16 residues. Trimming stripped 2 bases from V and 4 bases from J, with 15 bases between. The CDR3 here is CASSLLSAGLYNEQFF. The CDR3 coding sequence is TGTGCCAGCAGCTTACTTTCAGCGGGCTTATACAATGAGCAGTTCTTC.

The chain carries TRBV20-1 and TRBJ2-7; 8 bases match TRBD1. This CDR3 is built from 12 residues. CDR1 and CDR2 (germline): DFQATT, SNEGSKA (reference sequence). The junction had 3 bases not matched to a gene; V was cut back by 2 bases and J by 6 bases. CDR3 sequence: CSARYRGVEQYF. CDR3 sequence (DNA): TGCAGTGCTAGATACAGGGGGGTCGAGCAGTACTTC.